This TCR beta chain was recovered during a study of cytomegalovirus exposure and HLA in healthy donors. Study-wide findings and caveats: The dataset shows that most TCR sequences were rare, while some public TCRs occurred in many donors.

PCR involved 60 Vbeta and 13 Jbeta primers. The table came from immunoSEQ multiplex PCR; TCRdb's copy has only in-frame clones and leaves some out. The table has about 200,000 clones, around 87% seen once. Note on this clone: Its antigen is still unknown.

CDR1 and CDR2 from the germline V gene are MNHEY and SMNVEV (reference sequence). The CDR3 consists of 14 residues. Trimming took 4 bases from V and 4 from J; bases not matched to a gene: 6. The sequence derives from a young man in good health and CMV-seronegative. The chain has TRBV27 and TRBJ2-7; TRBD2 matches at 8 bases. What was sequenced was PBMCs. The CDR3 sequence is CASSYSGASYEQYF. The CDR3 nucleotides read TGTGCCAGCAGTTATAGCGGGGCCAGTTACGAGCAGTACTTC.